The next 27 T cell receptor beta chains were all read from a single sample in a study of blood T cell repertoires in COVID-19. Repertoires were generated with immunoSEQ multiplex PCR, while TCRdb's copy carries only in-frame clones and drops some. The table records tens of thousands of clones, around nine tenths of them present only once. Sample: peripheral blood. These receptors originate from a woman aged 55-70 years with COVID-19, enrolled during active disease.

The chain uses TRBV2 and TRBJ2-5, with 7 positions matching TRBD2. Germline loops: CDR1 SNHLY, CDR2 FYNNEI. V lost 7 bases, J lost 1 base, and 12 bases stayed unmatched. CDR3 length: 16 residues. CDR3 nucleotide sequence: TGTGCCAGCAAGGTACCGGCGGCTAGCGGCCAAGAGACCCAGTACTTC. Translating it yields CASKVPAASGQETQYF.

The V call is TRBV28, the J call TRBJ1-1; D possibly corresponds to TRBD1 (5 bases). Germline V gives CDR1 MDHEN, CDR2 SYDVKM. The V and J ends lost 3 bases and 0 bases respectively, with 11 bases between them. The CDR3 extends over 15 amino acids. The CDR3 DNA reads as TGTGCCAGCAGTTTGGGGCCCAGGGTGAACACTGAAGCTTTCTTT. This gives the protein CASSLGPRVNTEAFF.

DNA for the CDR3: TGTGCCAGCAGCTTGAACCGGTACTACGAGCAGTACTTC. It codes for CASSLNRYYEQYF. This chain joins TRBV5-6 and TRBJ2-7; D unclear. The germline V and J ends were trimmed by 1 base and 3 bases, with 8 bases remaining between them. Germline lookup yields CDR1 SGHDT and CDR2 YYEEEE. The CDR3 spans 13 residues.

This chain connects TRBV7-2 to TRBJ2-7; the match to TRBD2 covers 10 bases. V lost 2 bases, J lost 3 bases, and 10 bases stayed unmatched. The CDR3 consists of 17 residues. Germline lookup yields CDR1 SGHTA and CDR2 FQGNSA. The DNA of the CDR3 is TGTGCCAGCAGCTTATTCTCTAGCGGGAGTCACAACTACGAGCAGTACTTC. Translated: CASSLFSSGSHNYEQYF.

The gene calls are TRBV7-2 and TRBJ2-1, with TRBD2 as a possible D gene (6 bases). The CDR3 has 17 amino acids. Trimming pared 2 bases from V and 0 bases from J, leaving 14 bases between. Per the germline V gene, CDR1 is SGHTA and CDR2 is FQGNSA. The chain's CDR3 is CASSLQIAASSYNEQFF. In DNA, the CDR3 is TGTGCCAGCAGCTTACAGATAGCGGCATCCTCCTACAATGAGCAGTTCTTC.

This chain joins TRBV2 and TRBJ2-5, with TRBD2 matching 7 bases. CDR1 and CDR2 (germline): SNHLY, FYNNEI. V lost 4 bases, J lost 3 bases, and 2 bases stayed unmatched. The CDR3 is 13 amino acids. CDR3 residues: CASSAGREETQYF. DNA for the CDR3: TGTGCCAGCAGTGCAGGGAGGGAAGAGACCCAGTACTTC.

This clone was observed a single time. CDR3: CASSLVSYNEQFF. The DNA of the CDR3 is TGTGCCAGCAGTCTTGTGTCCTACAATGAGCAGTTCTTC. The gene calls are TRBV2 and TRBJ2-1; D gene unclear. Trimming cost V 5 bases and J 1 base, with 6 bases left between them. Germline-derived CDR1 and CDR2 are SNHLY and FYNNEI. The CDR3 has 13 amino acids. Full variable domain (rest looked up from reference TRBV2 and TRBJ2-1): EPEVTQTPSHQVTQMGQEVILRCVPISNHLYFYWYRQILGQKVEFLVSFYNNEISEKSEIFDDQFSVERPDGSNFTLKIRSTKLEDSAMYFCASSLVSYNEQFFGPGTRLTVL.

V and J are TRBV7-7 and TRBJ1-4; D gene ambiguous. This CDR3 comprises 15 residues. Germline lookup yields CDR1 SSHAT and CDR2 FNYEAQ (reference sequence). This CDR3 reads CVSSLVGGSGEKLFF. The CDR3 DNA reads TGTGTTAGCAGCTTAGTCGGTGGGAGCGGTGAAAAACTGTTTTTT.

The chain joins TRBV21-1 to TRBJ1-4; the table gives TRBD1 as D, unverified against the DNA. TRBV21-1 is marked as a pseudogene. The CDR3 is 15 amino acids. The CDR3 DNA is TGTGCCAGCAGCAAAAGGACAAAACAGGGATGGAAACTGTTTTTT. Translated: CASSKRTKQGWKLFF.

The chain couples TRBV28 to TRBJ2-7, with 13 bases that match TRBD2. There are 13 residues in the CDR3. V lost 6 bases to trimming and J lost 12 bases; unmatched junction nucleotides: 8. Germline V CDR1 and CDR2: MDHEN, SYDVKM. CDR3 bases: TGTGCCAGCAGGGGACGGACTAGCGGGAGTCCGTACTTC. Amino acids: CASRGRTSGSPYF.

The CDR3 DNA is TGCAGTGCTAGTTCGACTAGCACCTACAATGAGCAGTTCTTC. Its protein is CSASSTSTYNEQFF. This chain connects TRBV20-1 to TRBJ2-1; 7 bases are shared with TRBD2. The V segment lost 3 bases and the J segment 2 bases; nucleotides outside the gene matches: 4. This CDR3 is built from 14 residues. Germline lookup yields CDR1 DFQATT and CDR2 SNEGSKA (reference sequence).

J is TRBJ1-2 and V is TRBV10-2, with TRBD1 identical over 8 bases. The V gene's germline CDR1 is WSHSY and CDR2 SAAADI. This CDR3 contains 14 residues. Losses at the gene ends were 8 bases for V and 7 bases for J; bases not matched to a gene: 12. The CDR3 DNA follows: TGCGCCAGCGGAATGGCAGGGGGCGGCCTTGGCTACACCTTC. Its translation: CASGMAGGGLGYTF.

The CDR3 DNA sequence: TGTGCCAGCAGTTCCCGGAGACAGGGACCGAATGAAAAACTGTTTTTT. This sequence encodes CASSSRRQGPNEKLFF. The rearrangement uses TRBV6-6 and TRBJ1-4; 7 bases are a match to TRBD1. Germline CDR1 MNHNY, CDR2 SVGAGI (reference sequence). The CDR3 covers 16 residues. The J segment lost 5 bases and the V segment lost 4 bases, leaving 10 bases of the junction unmatched.

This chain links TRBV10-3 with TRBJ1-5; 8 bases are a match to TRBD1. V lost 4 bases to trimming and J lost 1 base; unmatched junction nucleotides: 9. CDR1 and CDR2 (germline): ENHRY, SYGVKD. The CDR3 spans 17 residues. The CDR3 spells CAISAGMTGASNQPQHF. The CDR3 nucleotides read TGTGCCATCAGTGCGGGGATGACAGGGGCGAGCAATCAGCCCCAGCATTTT.

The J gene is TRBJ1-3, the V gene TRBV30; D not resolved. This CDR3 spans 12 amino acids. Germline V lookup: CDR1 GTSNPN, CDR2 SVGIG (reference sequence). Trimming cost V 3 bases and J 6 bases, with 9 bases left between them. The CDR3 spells CAWSDLVNTIYF. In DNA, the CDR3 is TGTGCCTGGAGCGATTTAGTAAACACCATATATTTT.

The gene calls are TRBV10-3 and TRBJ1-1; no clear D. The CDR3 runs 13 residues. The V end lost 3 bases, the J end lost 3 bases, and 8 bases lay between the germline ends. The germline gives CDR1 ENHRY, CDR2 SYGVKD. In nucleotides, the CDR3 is TGTGCCATCAGTGAAGCTTCCTACACTGAAGCTTTCTTT. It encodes CAISEASYTEAFF.

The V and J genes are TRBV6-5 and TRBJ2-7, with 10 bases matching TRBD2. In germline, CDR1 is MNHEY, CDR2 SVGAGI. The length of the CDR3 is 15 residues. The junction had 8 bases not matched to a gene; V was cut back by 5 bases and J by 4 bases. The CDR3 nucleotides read TGTGCCAGCAGTACTCTAGCGGGAGTTGTTTACGAGCAGTACTTC. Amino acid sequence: CASSTLAGVVYEQYF.

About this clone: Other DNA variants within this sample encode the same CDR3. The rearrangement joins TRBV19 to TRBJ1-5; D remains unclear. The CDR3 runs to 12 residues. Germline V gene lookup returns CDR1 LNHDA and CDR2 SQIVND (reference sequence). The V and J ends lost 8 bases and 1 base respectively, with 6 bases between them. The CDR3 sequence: CASAVSNQPQHF. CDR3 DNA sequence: TGTGCCAGTGCAGTGAGCAATCAGCCCCAGCATTTT.

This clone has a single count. The CDR3 is CASSTTGGNYGYTF. CDR3 in DNA: TGTGCCAGTAGTACTACAGGGGGAAACTATGGCTACACCTTC. The rearrangement links TRBV19 to TRBJ1-2; 8 bases are shared with TRBD1. Per the germline V gene, CDR1 is LNHDA and CDR2 is SQIVND (reference sequence). The V segment lost 4 bases and the J segment 2 bases; nucleotides outside the gene matches: 3. The CDR3 extends over 14 amino acids.

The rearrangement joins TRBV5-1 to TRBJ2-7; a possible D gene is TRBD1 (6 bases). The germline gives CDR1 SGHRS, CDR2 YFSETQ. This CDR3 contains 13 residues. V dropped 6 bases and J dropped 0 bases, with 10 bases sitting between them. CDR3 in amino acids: CASKGGVSYEQYF. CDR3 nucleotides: TGCGCCAGCAAAGGGGGTGTCTCCTACGAGCAGTACTTC.

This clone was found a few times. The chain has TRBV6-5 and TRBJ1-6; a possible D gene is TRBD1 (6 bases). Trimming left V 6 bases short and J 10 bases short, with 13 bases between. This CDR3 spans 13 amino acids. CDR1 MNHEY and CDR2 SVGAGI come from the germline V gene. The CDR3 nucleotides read TGTGCCAGCAGAAGGACAGAGGGGTCACCCCTCCACTTT. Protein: CASRRTEGSPLHF.

The CDR3 DNA sequence: TGTGCCAGCAGTCGACAGGGAAGGCAGTTCTTC. This encodes CASSRQGRQFF. The chain employs TRBV27 and TRBJ2-1; 7 nucleotides align to TRBD1. The CDR3 is made up of 11 amino acids. Per germline, CDR1 MNHEY and CDR2 SMNVEV (reference sequence). The V gene end was trimmed by 5 bases and the J gene end by 12 bases; junction bases not matched to a gene: 4.

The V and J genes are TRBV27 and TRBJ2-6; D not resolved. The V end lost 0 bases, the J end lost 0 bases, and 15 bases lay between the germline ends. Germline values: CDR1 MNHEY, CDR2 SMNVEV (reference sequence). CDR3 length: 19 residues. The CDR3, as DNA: TGTGCCAGCAGTTTATCGAGGCAGCCCGCCGACTCTGGGGCCAACGTCCTGACTTTC. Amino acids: CASSLSRQPADSGANVLTF.

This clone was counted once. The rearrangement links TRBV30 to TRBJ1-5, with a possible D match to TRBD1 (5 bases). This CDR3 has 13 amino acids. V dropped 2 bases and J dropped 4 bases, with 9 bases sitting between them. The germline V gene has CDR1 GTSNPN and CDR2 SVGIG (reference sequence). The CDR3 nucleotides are TGTGCCTGGAGTTTACAGGAGAATCAGCCCCAGCATTTT. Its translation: CAWSLQENQPQHF.

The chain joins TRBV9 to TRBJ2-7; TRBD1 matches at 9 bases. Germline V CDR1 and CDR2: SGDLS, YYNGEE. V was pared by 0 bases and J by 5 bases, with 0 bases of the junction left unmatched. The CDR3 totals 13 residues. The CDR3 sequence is CASSVGQGDEQYF. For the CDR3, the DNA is TGTGCCAGCAGCGTAGGACAGGGGGACGAGCAGTACTTC.

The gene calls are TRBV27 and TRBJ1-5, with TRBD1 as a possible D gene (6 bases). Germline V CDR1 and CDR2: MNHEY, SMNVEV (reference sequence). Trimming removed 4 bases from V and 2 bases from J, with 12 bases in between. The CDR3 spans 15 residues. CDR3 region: CASSSRGSGNQPQHF. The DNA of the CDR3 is TGTGCCAGCAGTTCCAGGGGCTCTGGCAATCAGCCCCAGCATTTT.

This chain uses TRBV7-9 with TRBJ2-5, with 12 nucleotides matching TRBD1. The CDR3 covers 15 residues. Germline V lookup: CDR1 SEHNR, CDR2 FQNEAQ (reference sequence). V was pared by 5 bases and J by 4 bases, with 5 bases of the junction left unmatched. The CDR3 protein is CASSRDRGRLETQYF. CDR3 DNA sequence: TGTGCCAGCAGCAGGGACAGGGGGCGCTTAGAGACCCAGTACTTC.